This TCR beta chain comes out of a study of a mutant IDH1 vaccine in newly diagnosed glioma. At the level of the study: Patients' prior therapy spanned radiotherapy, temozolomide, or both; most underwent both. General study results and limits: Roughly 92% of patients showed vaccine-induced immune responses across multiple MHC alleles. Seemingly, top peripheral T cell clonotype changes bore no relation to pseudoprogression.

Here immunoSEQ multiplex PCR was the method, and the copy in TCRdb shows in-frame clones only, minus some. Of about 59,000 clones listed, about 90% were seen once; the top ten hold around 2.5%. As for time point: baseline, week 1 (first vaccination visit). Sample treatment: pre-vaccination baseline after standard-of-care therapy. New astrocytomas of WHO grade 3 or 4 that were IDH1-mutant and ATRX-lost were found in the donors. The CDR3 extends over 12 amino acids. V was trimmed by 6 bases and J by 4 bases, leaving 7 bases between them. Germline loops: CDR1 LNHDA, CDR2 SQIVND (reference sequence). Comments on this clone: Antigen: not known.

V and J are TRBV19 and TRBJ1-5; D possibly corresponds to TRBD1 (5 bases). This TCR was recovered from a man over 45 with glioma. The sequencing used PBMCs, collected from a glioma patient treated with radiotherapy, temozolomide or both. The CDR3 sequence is CASSQGNQPQHF. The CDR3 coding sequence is TGTGCCAGTAGCCAGGGTAATCAGCCCCAGCATTTT. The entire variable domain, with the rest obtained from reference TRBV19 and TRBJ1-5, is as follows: DGGITQSPKYLFRKEGQNVTLSCEQNLNHDAMYWYRQDPGQGLRLIYYSQIVNDFQKGDIAEGYSVSREKKESFPLTVTSAQKNPTAFYLCASSQGNQPQHFGDGTRLSIL.